The 27 T cell receptor beta chains in this list originate from one sample, sequenced in a study of blood T cell repertoires in COVID-19. Sequencing used immunoSEQ multiplex PCR; TCRdb keeps in-frame clones, though not all of them. Of some 63,000 clones listed, 79% are singletons. Sequenced sample: peripheral blood. These receptors were obtained from a human donor in a cohort sampled during active COVID-19.

The chain employs TRBV5-1 and TRBJ2-7; TRBD1 might be the D (5 bases). This CDR3 comprises 16 residues. V lost 2 bases, J lost 5 bases, and 20 bases lay in between. Looked up from germline, CDR1 is SGHRS and CDR2 is YFSETQ. CDR3 sequence: CASSFNGGAGFNEQYF. DNA of the CDR3: TGCGCCAGCAGCTTCAATGGTGGGGCAGGGTTTAACGAGCAGTACTTC.

The chain employs TRBV7-9 and TRBJ2-5, with 7 positions matching TRBD1. Germline CDR1 is SEHNR and CDR2 is FQNEAQ (reference sequence). CDR3 length equals 15 residues. V dropped 3 bases and J dropped 1; count of bases not matched to a gene: 5. This chain's CDR3 is CASSLGQTIQETQYF. CDR3 in DNA: TGTGCCAGCAGCTTGGGACAGACCATCCAAGAGACCCAGTACTTC.

The rearrangement uses TRBV27 and TRBJ2-6, with no clear D. CDR1 and CDR2 from the germline V gene are MNHEY and SMNVEV (reference sequence). V lost 6 bases and J lost 4, with 10 bases in between. This CDR3 is 14 amino acids long. In nucleotides, the CDR3 is TGTGCCAGCAGCCCTATTCTAGGGGCCAACGTCCTGACTTTC. Residues: CASSPILGANVLTF.

This chain joins TRBV7-9 and TRBJ2-5, with D unclear. CDR1 and CDR2 from the germline V gene are SEHNR and FQNEAQ (reference sequence). V lost 1 base and J 3 bases, leaving 6 bases between the germline ends. This CDR3 has 13 residues. CDR3 in DNA: TGTGCCAGCAGCTTAGGGTACAAAGAGACCCAGTACTTC. It translates to CASSLGYKETQYF.

The chain carries TRBV9 and TRBJ2-1; the D is unclear. Deletions cut 4 bases from V and 9 bases from J, with 14 bases between. The germline CDR1 and CDR2 sequences are SGDLS and YYNGEE. CDR3 length: 13 residues. CDR3 sequence reads: CASSPEVISEQFF. The DNA for the CDR3 is TGTGCCAGCAGCCCAGAGGTGATTAGTGAGCAGTTCTTC.

The CDR3 is CASSLLGAFQSSSGANVLTF. The DNA of the CDR3 is TGTGCCAGCAGCTTACTGGGGGCGTTCCAGTCCTCCTCTGGGGCCAACGTCCTGACTTTC. The genes are TRBV7-3 and TRBJ2-6, with D possibly being TRBD1 (6 bases). Trimming took 2 bases from V and 0 from J, leaving 20 bases between them. This CDR3 region has 20 residues. The V gene's germline CDR1 is SGHTA and CDR2 FQGTGA.

In nucleotides, the CDR3 is TGTGCCAGCAGCCGGGACTCCCAAGAGACCCAGTACTTC. Translated: CASSRDSQETQYF. This sequence joins TRBV7-2 and TRBJ2-5, with TRBD2 as a possible D gene (6 bases). This CDR3 region has 13 residues. CDR1 SGHTA and CDR2 FQGNSA come from the germline V gene. Trimming left V 5 bases short and J 1 base short, with 8 bases between.

The chain couples TRBV11-2 to TRBJ2-3; TRBD2 matches at 10 bases. Unmatched junction bases numbered 14, after V lost 4 bases and J lost 1 base. The CDR3 has 19 amino acids. Per the germline V gene, CDR1 is SGHAT and CDR2 is FQNNGV. The CDR3 loop is CASSSIAGGLIKGTDTQYF. The DNA for the CDR3 is TGTGCCAGCAGCTCCATAGCGGGAGGATTGATTAAGGGCACAGATACGCAGTATTTT.

The chain employs TRBV29-1 and TRBJ1-1, with 9 bases lining up with TRBD1. Germline-derived CDR1 and CDR2 are SQVTM and ANQGSEA. With 7 bases clipped from V and 2 bases from J, the junction kept 5 bases outside the gene matches. CDR3 length equals 13 residues. In nucleotides, the CDR3 is TGCAGCGCAACAGGGGGCTTTAACACTGAAGCTTTCTTT. Its protein product is CSATGGFNTEAFF.

Only a few counts were recorded for this clone. This sequence joins TRBV4-2 and TRBJ2-1, with D perhaps matching TRBD1 (6 bases). Germline CDR1 reads LGHNA; CDR2 reads YNFKEQ. The V end was cut by 1 base, the J end by 12 bases, with 10 bases between. The CDR3 loop spans 12 amino acids. CDR3 sequence reads: CASSQGGQRQFF. The DNA of the CDR3 is TGTGCCAGCAGCCAAGGGGGGCAACGGCAGTTCTTC.

This clone appeared a few times. The rearrangement joins TRBV4-1 to TRBJ1-5; 8 bases match TRBD1. Germline lookup yields CDR1 MGHRA and CDR2 YSYEKL. This CDR3 is built from 14 residues. Unmatched junction bases numbered 4, after V lost 0 bases and J lost 9 bases. The CDR3 nucleotides are TGCGCCAGCAGCCAAGACGACAGGGGATGGCCCCAGCATTTT. Translated: CASSQDDRGWPQHF.

V and J are TRBV4-1 and TRBJ2-1, with TRBD1 matching over 7 bases. V was pared by 5 bases and J by 2 bases, with 9 bases of the junction left unmatched. Per the germline V gene, CDR1 is MGHRA and CDR2 is YSYEKL. The CDR3 spans 16 residues. CDR3 DNA: TGCGCCAGCAGCAAATTCACAGGGGATGCCTACAATGAGCAGTTCTTC. This translates into CASSKFTGDAYNEQFF.

This clone came up a few times. This sequence joins TRBV5-6 and TRBJ2-7; 7 bases align to TRBD2. This CDR3 region has 12 residues. The V and J ends lost 3 bases and 10 bases, in that order; junction bases with no gene match: 7. From germline, CDR1 is SGHDT and CDR2 YYEEEE. The CDR3 DNA sequence: TGTGCCAGCAGCTACCGGTTAGCGGGCCAGTACTTC. Residues: CASSYRLAGQYF.

The gene calls are TRBV28 and TRBJ2-3; the D is unclear. CDR1 MDHEN and CDR2 SYDVKM come from the germline V gene. V gave up 5 bases and J gave up 1 base, with 10 bases separating them. This CDR3 contains 14 residues. This CDR3 reads CASSPLSGTDTQYF. CDR3 bases: TGTGCCAGCAGTCCCCTTTCGGGCACAGATACGCAGTATTTT.

The rearrangement links TRBV18 to TRBJ2-7; 11 bases are a match to TRBD1. The length of the CDR3 is 16 residues. V trimming: 5 bases; J trimming: 6 bases; junction bases outside the gene matches: 12. Germline CDR1 is KGHSH and CDR2 is LQKENI. CDR3 nucleotides: TGTGCCAGCTCAACTACTTCCGGGACAGGGGGTTCCGAGCAGTACTTC. This encodes CASSTTSGTGGSEQYF.

V gene TRBV11-3 combines with J gene TRBJ2-1; 10 bases are shared with TRBD2. This CDR3 region has 13 residues. From germline, CDR1 is SGHNT and CDR2 YENEEA. J was trimmed by 10 bases and V by 3 bases; bases with no gene match: 3. The CDR3 DNA reads TGTGCCAGCAGCTTTCTAGCGGGAGAAGAGCAGTTCTTC. The encoded protein is CASSFLAGEEQFF. Full variable domain (missing parts from reference TRBV11-3 and TRBJ2-1): EAGVVQSPRYKIIEKKQPVAFWCNPISGHNTLYWYLQNLGQGPELLIRYENEEAVDDSQLPKDRFSAERLKGVDSTLKIQPAELGDSAVYLCASSFLAGEEQFFGPGTRLTVL.

This clone was observed a single time. CDR3 amino acids: CASSLPLTAGETQYF. As DNA, the CDR3 is TGTGCCAGCAGTCTTCCGCTGACGGCGGGGGAGACCCAGTACTTC. V and J are TRBV28 and TRBJ2-5; weak D call: TRBD2 (6 bases). Trimming removed 5 bases from V and 5 bases from J, with 18 bases in between. CDR1 and CDR2 (germline): MDHEN, SYDVKM. CDR3 length: 15 amino acids.

V and J are TRBV7-8 and TRBJ2-1, with 9 bases matching TRBD2. The CDR3 is 16 amino acids. CDR1 is SGHVS, CDR2 FQNEAQ, per germline. The V gene end was trimmed by 1 base and the J gene end by 5 bases; junction bases not matched to a gene: 6. The CDR3 is CASSLGPAGGDNEQFF. The DNA for the CDR3 is TGTGCCAGCAGCTTAGGCCCTGCGGGAGGGGACAATGAGCAGTTCTTC.

This clone was counted between two and nine times. This rearrangement joins TRBV6-6 to TRBJ2-7; 8 bases are a match to TRBD1. CDR1 MNHNY and CDR2 SVGAGI come from the germline V gene (reference sequence). The CDR3 is 14 residues long. Germline trimming cut 8 bases from V and 7 bases from J; bases unmatched to any gene: 13. For the CDR3, the DNA is TGTGCCAGCCAACTCTCGACAGGGGTTGAAGAGCAGTACTTC. It codes for CASQLSTGVEEQYF.

This clone is a singleton in its sample. The rearrangement uses TRBV6-5 and TRBJ1-6, with D unclear. This CDR3 has 16 amino acids. The ends were cut back, 2 bases at V and 0 bases at J, with 8 bases in the middle. The germline CDR1 and CDR2 sequences are MNHEY and SVGAGI. DNA of the CDR3: TGTGCCAGCAGTTACGGGAGACCCTCCTATAATTCACCCCTCCACTTT. Translation gives CASSYGRPSYNSPLHF.

This chain links TRBV6-5 with TRBJ2-1; 7 bases map to TRBD2. V dropped 6 bases and J dropped 10; count of bases not matched to a gene: 9. The CDR3 totals 13 residues. CDR1 MNHEY and CDR2 SVGAGI come from the germline V gene. CDR3 nucleotide sequence: TGTGCCAGCAGCCTACTAGCGTCTAGAGAGCAGTTCTTC. Translating it yields CASSLLASREQFF.

The chain uses TRBV19 and TRBJ2-3, with 8 bases aligning to TRBD1. V lost 5 bases, J lost 4 bases, and 11 bases stayed unmatched. This CDR3 is built from 16 residues. Per the germline V gene, CDR1 is LNHDA and CDR2 is SQIVND (reference sequence). In nucleotides, the CDR3 is TGTGCCAGTAGTCCCTGGACAGGGCCGGCCCCAGATACGCAGTATTTT. Its translation is CASSPWTGPAPDTQYF.

In this sample, this clone turned up once. This rearrangement joins TRBV2 to TRBJ2-7; perhaps TRBD2 as D (5 bases). Per germline, CDR1 SNHLY and CDR2 FYNNEI. V lost 0 bases to trimming and J lost 2 bases, with 11 bases between them. The CDR3 is 15 residues long. The CDR3 DNA follows: TGTGCCAGCAGTGAAGCTTGGGGAGTTACCTACGAGCAGTACTTC. It specifies CASSEAWGVTYEQYF.

V and J are TRBV21-1 and TRBJ2-4; the D call TRBD1 from the table was never checked on the DNA. TRBV21-1 corresponds to a pseudogene. The CDR3 loop spans 21 amino acids. The CDR3 DNA reads TGTGCCAGCATCCAAAGGGGGGACAGGGGGCGCCGGAACTTTCGCCAAAACATTCAGTACTTC. This translates into CASIQRGDRGRRNFRQNIQYF.

The chain carries TRBV27 and TRBJ2-1, with D perhaps TRBD2 (6 bases). The CDR3 runs 15 residues. Trimming cost V 7 bases and J 3 bases, with 16 bases left between them. Germline CDR1 and CDR2: MNHEY and SMNVEV (reference sequence). In DNA, the CDR3 is TGTGCCAGCATCCTCGGGGGACGTCGCTACAATGAGCAGTTCTTC. Protein product: CASILGGRRYNEQFF.

The V call is TRBV6-4, the J call TRBJ2-3, with D maybe TRBD2 (5 bases). Germline CDR1 reads MRHNA; CDR2 reads SNTAGT. The ends were cut back, 2 bases at V and 0 bases at J, with 9 bases in the middle. The CDR3 is 15 amino acids. CDR3 residues: CASSDVASSTDTQYF. In DNA, the CDR3 is TGTGCCAGCAGTGACGTAGCGTCTAGCACAGATACGCAGTATTTT.

This clone was observed a handful of times. The chain joins TRBV27 to TRBJ1-5, with D tentatively TRBD1 (5 bases). There are 14 residues in the CDR3. Germline V CDR1 and CDR2: MNHEY, SMNVEV (reference sequence). Deletions cut 2 bases from V and 6 bases from J, with 11 bases between. CDR3 sequence (DNA): TGTGCCAGCAGTTTAAGGGAGGGGAGTCAGCCCCAGCATTTT. Amino acids: CASSLREGSQPQHF.